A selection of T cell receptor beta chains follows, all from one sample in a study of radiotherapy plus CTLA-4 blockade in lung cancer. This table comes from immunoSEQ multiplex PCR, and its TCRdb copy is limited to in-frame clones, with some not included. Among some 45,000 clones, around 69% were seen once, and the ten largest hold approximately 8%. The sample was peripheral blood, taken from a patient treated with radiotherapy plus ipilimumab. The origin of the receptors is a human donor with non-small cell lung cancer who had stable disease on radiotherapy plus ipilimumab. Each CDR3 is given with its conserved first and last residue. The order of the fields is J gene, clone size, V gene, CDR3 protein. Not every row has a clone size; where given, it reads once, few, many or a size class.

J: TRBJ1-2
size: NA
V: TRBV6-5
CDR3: CASSSGQGSYGYTF

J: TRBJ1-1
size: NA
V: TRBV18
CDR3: CASSWASMNTEAFF

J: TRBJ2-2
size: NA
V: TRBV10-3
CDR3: CAISGASPGELFF

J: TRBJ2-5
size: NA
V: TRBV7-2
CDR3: CASSLQGQGETQYF

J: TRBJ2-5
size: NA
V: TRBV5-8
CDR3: CASSLERQETQYF

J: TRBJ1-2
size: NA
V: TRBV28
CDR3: CASSSGTYGYTF

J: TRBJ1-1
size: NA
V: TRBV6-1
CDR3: CASSERVVTEAFF

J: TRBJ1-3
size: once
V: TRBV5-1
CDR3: CASSALLGRGSGNTIYF

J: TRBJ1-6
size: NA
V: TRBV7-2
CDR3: CASSSRQGFDNSPLHF

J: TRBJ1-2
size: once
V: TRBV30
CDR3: CAWGRGGGYGYTF

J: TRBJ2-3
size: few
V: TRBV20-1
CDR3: CSAVSGPTQYF

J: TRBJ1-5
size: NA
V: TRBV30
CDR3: CAWTPQGPPNQPQHF

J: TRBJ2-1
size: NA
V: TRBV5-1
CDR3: CASSYQVRGRFYNEQFF

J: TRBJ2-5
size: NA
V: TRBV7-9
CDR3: CASSSRGDWNQETQYF

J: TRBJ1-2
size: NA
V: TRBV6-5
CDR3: CASSYEGGGGAYGYTF

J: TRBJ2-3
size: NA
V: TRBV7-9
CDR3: CASEGVTDTQYF

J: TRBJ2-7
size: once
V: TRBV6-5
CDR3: CACRGQNYEQYF

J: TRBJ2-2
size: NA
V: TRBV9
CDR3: CASSVASHTGELFF

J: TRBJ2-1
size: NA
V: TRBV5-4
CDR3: CASSLVGESLF

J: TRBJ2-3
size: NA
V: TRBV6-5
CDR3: CASSDPATLPHTQYF

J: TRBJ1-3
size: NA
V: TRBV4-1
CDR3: CASSQGEGAGNTIYF

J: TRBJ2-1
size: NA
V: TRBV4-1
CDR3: CASSHDRGEQFF

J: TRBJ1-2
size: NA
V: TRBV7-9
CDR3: CASSASDYGYTF

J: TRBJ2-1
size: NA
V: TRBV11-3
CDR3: CASSPFSMAGGENEQFF

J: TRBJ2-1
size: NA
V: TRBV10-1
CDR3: CASSFGTGSLDEQFF

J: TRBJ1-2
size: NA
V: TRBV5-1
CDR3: CASSVDNGYTF

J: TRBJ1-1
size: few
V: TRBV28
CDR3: CASTRGFLLTEAFF

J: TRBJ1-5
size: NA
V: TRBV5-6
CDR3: CASSLYIGTDNQPQHF

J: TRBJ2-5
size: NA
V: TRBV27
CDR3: CASSKQGARETQYF

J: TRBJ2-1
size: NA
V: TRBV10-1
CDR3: CASSEFGHSNEQFF

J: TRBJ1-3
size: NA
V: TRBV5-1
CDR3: CASSLVSRSGGNTIYF

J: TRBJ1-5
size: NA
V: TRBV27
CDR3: CASSLSGGAPQPQHF

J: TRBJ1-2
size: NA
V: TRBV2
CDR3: CASSEAVGYTF

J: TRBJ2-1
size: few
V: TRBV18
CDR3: CASSRTGGTGSYNEQFF

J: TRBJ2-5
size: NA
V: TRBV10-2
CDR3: CASRGAPRIEETQYF

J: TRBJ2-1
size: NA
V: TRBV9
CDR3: CASSVGGSGSGSYNEQFF

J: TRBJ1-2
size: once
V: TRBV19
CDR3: CASSIGNRGIYGYTF

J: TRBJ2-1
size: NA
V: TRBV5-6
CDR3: CASSWGSDVNEQFF

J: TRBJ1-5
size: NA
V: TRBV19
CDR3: CATPGGARDQPQHF

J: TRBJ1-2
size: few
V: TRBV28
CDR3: CASSPAQYGYTF

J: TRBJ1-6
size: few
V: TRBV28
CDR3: CASSFRGGGSPLHF

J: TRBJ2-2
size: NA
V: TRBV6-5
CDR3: CASSYSALTGELFF

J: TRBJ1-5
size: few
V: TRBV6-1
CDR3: CASTFGQGGDQPQHF

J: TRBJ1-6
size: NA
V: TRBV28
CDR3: CASSLPGGNLDSPLHF

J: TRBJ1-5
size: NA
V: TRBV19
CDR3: CASSMVGTEVNQPQHF

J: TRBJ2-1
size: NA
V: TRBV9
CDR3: CASSVATGLEGQNEQFF

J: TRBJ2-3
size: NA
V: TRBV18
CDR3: CASSREGTSTDTQYF

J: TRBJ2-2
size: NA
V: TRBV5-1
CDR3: CASSSTGAANTGELFF

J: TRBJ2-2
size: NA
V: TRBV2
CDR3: CATKGQLNTGELFF

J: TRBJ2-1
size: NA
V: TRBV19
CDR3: CASSPTGGGDEQFF

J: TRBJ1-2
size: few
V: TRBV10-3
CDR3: CAIPDGGNYGYTF

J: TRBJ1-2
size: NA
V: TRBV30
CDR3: CAWSARGLLYGYTF

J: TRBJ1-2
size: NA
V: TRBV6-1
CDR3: CASSESQGANGYTF

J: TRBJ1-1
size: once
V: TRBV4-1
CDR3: CASSHRQLNTEAFF

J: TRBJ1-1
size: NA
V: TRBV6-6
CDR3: CASSSHVGEGEAFF

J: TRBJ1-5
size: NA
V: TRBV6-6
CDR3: CASRQNSNQPQHF